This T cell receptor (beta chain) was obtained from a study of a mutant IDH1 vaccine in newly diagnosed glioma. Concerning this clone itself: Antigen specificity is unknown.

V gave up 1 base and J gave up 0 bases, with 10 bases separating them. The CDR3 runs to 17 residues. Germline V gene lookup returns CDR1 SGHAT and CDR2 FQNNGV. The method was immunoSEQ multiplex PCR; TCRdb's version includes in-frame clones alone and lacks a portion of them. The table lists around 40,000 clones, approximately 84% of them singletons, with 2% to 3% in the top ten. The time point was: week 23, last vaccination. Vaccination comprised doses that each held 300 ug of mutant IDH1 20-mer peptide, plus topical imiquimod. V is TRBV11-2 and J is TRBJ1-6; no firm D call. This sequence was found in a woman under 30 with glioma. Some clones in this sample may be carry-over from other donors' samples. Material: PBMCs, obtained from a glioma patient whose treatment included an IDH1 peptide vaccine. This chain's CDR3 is CASSLAGSRSYNSPLHF. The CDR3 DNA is TGTGCCAGCAGCTTAGCTGGGTCCCGCTCCTATAATTCACCCCTCCACTTT.